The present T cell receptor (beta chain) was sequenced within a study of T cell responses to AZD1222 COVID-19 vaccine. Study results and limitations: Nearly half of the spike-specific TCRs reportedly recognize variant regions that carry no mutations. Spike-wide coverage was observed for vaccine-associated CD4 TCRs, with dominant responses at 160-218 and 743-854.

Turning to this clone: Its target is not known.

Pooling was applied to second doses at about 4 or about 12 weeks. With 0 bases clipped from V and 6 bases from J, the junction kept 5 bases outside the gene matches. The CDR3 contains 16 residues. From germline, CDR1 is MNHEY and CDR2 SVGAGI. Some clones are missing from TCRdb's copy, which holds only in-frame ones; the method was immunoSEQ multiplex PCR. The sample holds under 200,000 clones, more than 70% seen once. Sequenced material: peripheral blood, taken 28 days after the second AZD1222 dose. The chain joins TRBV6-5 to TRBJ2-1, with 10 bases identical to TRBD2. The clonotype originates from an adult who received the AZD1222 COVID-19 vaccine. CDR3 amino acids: CASSYSIAGGRNEQFF. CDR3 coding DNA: TGTGCCAGCAGTTACTCGATAGCGGGAGGTCGCAATGAGCAGTTCTTC.